This T cell receptor (beta chain) was identified during a study of cytomegalovirus exposure and HLA in healthy donors. Germline CDR1 SNHLY, CDR2 FYNNEI. The CDR3 is 14 amino acids. Trimming stripped 2 bases from V and 5 bases from J, with 12 bases between. It was with 60 Vbeta and 13 Jbeta primers that the PCR ran. The table came from immunoSEQ multiplex PCR; TCRdb's copy has only in-frame clones and leaves some out. This sample has hundreds of thousands of clones, with 78% found just once. This clone turned up a few times. The receptor was isolated from a boy aged 10-17 years in good health and CMV-seronegative. Sequenced: PBMCs. V gene TRBV2 combines with J gene TRBJ1-2; no definite D call. CDR3 amino acids: CASSEIGQRYGYTF. DNA for the CDR3: TGTGCCAGCAGTGAAATTGGCCAGAGGTATGGCTACACCTTC.